One TCR beta chain is described in this entry. The antigen remains undetermined. Being one base from a much bigger clone, this may be a read error. The sample is drawn from a study of T cell repertoires in aging, cancer and after chemotherapy. Study-level information: Patients with glioblastoma brain tumors were sampled before and after temozolomide-based therapy. Study observations and caveats: Immunological memory after chemotherapy cannot be judged from the repertoire data. Rebound thymic output was suggested by rising median generation probability during chemotherapy in each cancer cohort. In cancer patients, declining TCR diversity with age involved lost richness and lost evenness.

The CDR3 totals 15 residues. Germline assignment: CDR1 SGHTA and CDR2 FQGNSA. V lost 5 bases and J lost 0, with 13 bases in between. Rearranged V-D-J TRB sequences were amplified with a mixed TRB-A/B primer pool. TCRdb ran MiXCR on the multiplex PCR reads and lists one entry per CDR3 protein. This sample has around 2,500 distinct CDR3 sequences, with approximately 22% found just once. Peripheral blood genomic DNA, not sorted cells or RNA, was the template. This receptor was identified in a human donor with a solid tumor. The chain recombines TRBV7-2 with TRBJ1-2; weak D call: TRBD1 (5 bases). The sequencing sample was made of blood. CDR3 residues: CTSSRADIANYGYTF. The CDR3 bases are TGTACCAGCAGCAGAGCGGACATAGCTAACTATGGCTACACCTTC.